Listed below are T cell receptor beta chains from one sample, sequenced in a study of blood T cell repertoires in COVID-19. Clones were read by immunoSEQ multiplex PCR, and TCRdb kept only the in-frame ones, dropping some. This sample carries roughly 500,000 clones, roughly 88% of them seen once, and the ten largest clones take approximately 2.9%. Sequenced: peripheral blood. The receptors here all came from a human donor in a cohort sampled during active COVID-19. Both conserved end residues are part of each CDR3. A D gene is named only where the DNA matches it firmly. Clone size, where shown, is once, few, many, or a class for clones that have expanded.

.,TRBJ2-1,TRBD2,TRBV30,CAWSGLAGVAHNEQFF,TGTGCCTGGAGTGGATTAGCGGGAGTAGCCCACAATGAGCAGTTCTTC
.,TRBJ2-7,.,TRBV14,CASSQGSVTGEQYF,TGTGCCAGCAGCCAAGGTTCCGTAACGGGGGAGCAGTACTTC
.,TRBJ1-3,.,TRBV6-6,CASSSSGQEAGNTIYF,TGTGCCAGCAGTTCCTCGGGTCAAGAGGCTGGAAACACCATATATTTT
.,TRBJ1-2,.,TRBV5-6,CASSPGTRYGYTF,TGTGCCAGCAGCCCGGGGACACGCTATGGCTACACCTTC
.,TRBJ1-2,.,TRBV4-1,CASSQDWPNTGGYTF,TGCGCCAGCAGCCAAGATTGGCCCAACACGGGGGGCTACACCTTC
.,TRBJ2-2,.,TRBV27,CASTSLAGELFF,TGTGCCAGCACCTCCCTCGCCGGGGAGCTGTTTTTT
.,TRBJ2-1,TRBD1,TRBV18,CASSPPGTGSYNEQFF,TGTGCCAGCTCACCGCCCGGGACAGGTTCCTACAATGAGCAGTTCTTC
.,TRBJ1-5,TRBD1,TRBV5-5,CASSRGQGSFQPQHF,TGTGCCAGCAGCCGAGGACAGGGGAGTTTTCAGCCCCAGCATTTT
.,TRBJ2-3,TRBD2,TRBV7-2,CASSPGLASDTQYF,TGTGCCAGCAGTCCCGGACTAGCGAGCGATACGCAGTATTTT
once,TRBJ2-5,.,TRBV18,CASSMAGTIQETQYF,TGTGCCAGCTCAATGGCGGGAACCATCCAAGAGACCCAGTACTTC
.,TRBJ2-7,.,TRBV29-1,CSVRQTETYEQYF,TGCAGCGTAAGACAGACAGAGACCTACGAGCAGTACTTC
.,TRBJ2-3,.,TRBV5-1,CASSSPGTDTQYF,TGCGCCAGCAGCTCCCCCGGGACAGATACGCAGTATTTT
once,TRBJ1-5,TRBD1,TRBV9,CASSVGDRGNQPQHF,TGTGCCAGCAGCGTAGGGGACAGGGGGAATCAGCCCCAGCATTTT
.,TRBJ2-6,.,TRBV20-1,CSASRGSGANVLTF,TGCAGTGCTAGTCGGGGCTCTGGGGCCAACGTCCTGACTTTC